This is a list of T cell receptor beta chains from one sample in a study of HIV-infected patients and healthy controls. MiXCR, run by TCRdb on the 5' RACE reads, gives a single entry per CDR3 protein. Among some 67,000 distinct CDR3 sequences listed, about 17% were seen once. The material sequenced was CD4+ T cells from blood. These TCRs come from a human donor in good health. CDR3s include the opening cysteine and the closing phenylalanine or tryptophan. The D gene is left open where the match is weak. Clone size appears in some rows only: once, few, many, or a class for an expanded clone.

clone_size: many; v_call: TRBV5-1; d_call: -; j_call: TRBJ1-4; cdr3_nt: TGCGCCAGCAGCCCAGGGGACACCGAAAAACTGTTTTTT; cdr3_aa: CASSPGDTEKLFF
clone_size: -; v_call: TRBV7-9; d_call: -; j_call: TRBJ2-2; cdr3_nt: TGTGCCAGCAGCTTTTTCGGGAGATCGGGGACCGGGGAGCTGTTTTTT; cdr3_aa: CASSFFGRSGTGELFF
clone_size: -; v_call: TRBV7-2; d_call: -; j_call: TRBJ2-2; cdr3_nt: TGTGCCAGCAGCCCTGCTCGAGGTTCCGGGGAGCTGTTTTTT; cdr3_aa: CASSPARGSGELFF
clone_size: -; v_call: TRBV20-1; d_call: -; j_call: TRBJ1-2; cdr3_nt: TGCAGTGCTTTAAAACAAACTGATGGCTACACCTTC; cdr3_aa: CSALKQTDGYTF
clone_size: many; v_call: TRBV6-6; d_call: -; j_call: TRBJ2-3; cdr3_nt: TGTGCCAGCAGTTACTCGGAGGGATGGGGCACAGATACGCAGTATTTT; cdr3_aa: CASSYSEGWGTDTQYF
clone_size: few; v_call: TRBV5-5; d_call: -; j_call: TRBJ1-1; cdr3_nt: TGTGCCAGCAGCTTTTCCGCCCACTTGAACACTGAAGCTTTCTTT; cdr3_aa: CASSFSAHLNTEAFF
clone_size: few; v_call: TRBV7-9; d_call: -; j_call: TRBJ2-7; cdr3_nt: TGTGCCAGCAGCTTGAGAGGGGTGGAGCAGTACTTC; cdr3_aa: CASSLRGVEQYF
clone_size: few; v_call: TRBV6-4; d_call: TRBD2; j_call: TRBJ2-3; cdr3_nt: TGTGCCAGCAGTGACCGTCCTCAACTAGCGGGCAGCACAGATACGCAGTATTTT; cdr3_aa: CASSDRPQLAGSTDTQYF
clone_size: -; v_call: TRBV7-2; d_call: TRBD1; j_call: TRBJ1-1; cdr3_nt: TGTGCCAGCAGTCAACAGGGGAGGAACACTGAAGCTTTCTTT; cdr3_aa: CASSQQGRNTEAFF
clone_size: few; v_call: TRBV7-8; d_call: TRBD1; j_call: TRBJ1-3; cdr3_nt: TGTGCCAGCAGCTTAGAGGACAGGCCCAGCTCTGGAAACACCATATATTTT; cdr3_aa: CASSLEDRPSSGNTIYF
clone_size: -; v_call: TRBV6-5; d_call: TRBD2; j_call: TRBJ2-3; cdr3_nt: TGTGCCAGCAGTTACTCAGCGGGGGGGCCTTATACGCAGTATTTT; cdr3_aa: CASSYSAGGPYTQYF
clone_size: -; v_call: TRBV15; d_call: -; j_call: TRBJ2-2; cdr3_nt: TGTGCCACCAGCAGAGCGAGGGATCACACCGGGGAGCTGTTTTTT; cdr3_aa: CATSRARDHTGELFF
clone_size: -; v_call: TRBV7-2; d_call: TRBD2; j_call: TRBJ2-7; cdr3_nt: TGTGCCAGCAGCCCCGGGAGGCAAGCCTCCTACGAGCAGTACTTC; cdr3_aa: CASSPGRQASYEQYF
clone_size: many; v_call: TRBV7-2; d_call: TRBD1; j_call: TRBJ2-4; cdr3_nt: TGTGCCAGCAGCTCTAGGACAGGGGGAAACATTCAGTACTTC; cdr3_aa: CASSSRTGGNIQYF
clone_size: -; v_call: TRBV20-1; d_call: -; j_call: TRBJ1-1; cdr3_nt: TGCAGTGCTATCCGGACAGCGAACACTGAAGCTTTCTTT; cdr3_aa: CSAIRTANTEAFF
clone_size: many; v_call: TRBV21-1; d_call: -; j_call: TRBJ2-1; cdr3_nt: TGTGCCAGCAGCAAAGTGGTAGGGATCTCCTACAATGAGCAGTTCTTC; cdr3_aa: CASSKVVGISYNEQFF
clone_size: -; v_call: TRBV2; d_call: TRBD1; j_call: TRBJ1-1; cdr3_nt: TGTGCCAGCGATTCGACAGGGGGGTTCAACACTGAAGCTTTCTTT; cdr3_aa: CASDSTGGFNTEAFF
clone_size: -; v_call: TRBV4-3; d_call: -; j_call: TRBJ2-7; cdr3_nt: TGCGCCAGCAGCCAAGACCAGGTTTTAAGGGAGCAGTACTTC; cdr3_aa: CASSQDQVLREQYF
clone_size: few; v_call: TRBV12-3/TRBV12-4; d_call: -; j_call: TRBJ1-5; cdr3_nt: TGTGCCAGCTCAGGGTTTATGAGCAATCAGCCCCAGCATTTT; cdr3_aa: CASSGFMSNQPQHF
clone_size: few; v_call: TRBV12-3/TRBV12-4; d_call: TRBD2; j_call: TRBJ2-3; cdr3_nt: TGTGCCAGCAGTCCGTGGGCGGGAGGGCCGTCAGATACGCAGTATTTT; cdr3_aa: CASSPWAGGPSDTQYF
clone_size: -; v_call: TRBV20-1; d_call: -; j_call: TRBJ1-5; cdr3_nt: TGCAGTGCTAGGTCCAGAGGGGGCAATCAGCCCCAGCATTTT; cdr3_aa: CSARSRGGNQPQHF
clone_size: once; v_call: TRBV9; d_call: -; j_call: TRBJ2-2; cdr3_nt: TGTGCCAGCAGCGTGAGGCAAGCCGGCGCCGGGGAGCTGTTTTTT; cdr3_aa: CASSVRQAGAGELFF
clone_size: few; v_call: TRBV7-9; d_call: -; j_call: TRBJ1-6; cdr3_nt: TGTGCCAGCAGCTTAAACACAGCATCGAATTCACCCCTCCACTTT; cdr3_aa: CASSLNTASNSPLHF
clone_size: many; v_call: TRBV28; d_call: -; j_call: TRBJ1-2; cdr3_nt: TGTGCCAGCAGTTTCCGATCAATGGCAGGGGACTATGGCTACACCTTC; cdr3_aa: CASSFRSMAGDYGYTF
clone_size: -; v_call: TRBV28; d_call: -; j_call: TRBJ2-2; cdr3_nt: TGTGCCAGCCGTGAGGCTGAGAACACCGGGGAGCTGTTTTTT; cdr3_aa: CASREAENTGELFF
clone_size: few; v_call: TRBV7-2; d_call: -; j_call: TRBJ1-5; cdr3_nt: TGTGCCAGCAGCTTTAAATTGACGGGAGGAGGGTGGTCCAATCAGCCCCAGCATTTT; cdr3_aa: CASSFKLTGGGWSNQPQHF
clone_size: few; v_call: TRBV2; d_call: -; j_call: TRBJ2-7; cdr3_nt: TGTGCCAGCAGTGCGACATCAGGCGAGCAGTACTTC; cdr3_aa: CASSATSGEQYF
clone_size: once; v_call: TRBV19; d_call: -; j_call: TRBJ1-4; cdr3_nt: TGTGCCAGTAGTATTGGACGAAAACTGTTTTTT; cdr3_aa: CASSIGRKLFF
clone_size: few; v_call: TRBV9; d_call: -; j_call: TRBJ2-3; cdr3_nt: TGTGCCAGCAGCGCCGCTGATCACGCCACAGATACGCAGTATTTT; cdr3_aa: CASSAADHATDTQYF
clone_size: few; v_call: TRBV5-4; d_call: -; j_call: TRBJ2-6; cdr3_nt: TGTGCCAGCAGCTTGGGGGTTCCCTCTGGGGCCAACGTCCTGACTTTC; cdr3_aa: CASSLGVPSGANVLTF
clone_size: -; v_call: TRBV24-1; d_call: TRBD2; j_call: TRBJ2-3; cdr3_nt: TGTGCCACCAGCCCGACTAGCGGGGCTGGGAGAGATACGCAGTATTTT; cdr3_aa: CATSPTSGAGRDTQYF
clone_size: many; v_call: TRBV12-3/TRBV12-4; d_call: TRBD1; j_call: TRBJ1-1; cdr3_nt: TGTGCCAGCAGGCCAACAGGGGTGAACACTGAAGCTTTCTTT; cdr3_aa: CASRPTGVNTEAFF
clone_size: -; v_call: TRBV7-9; d_call: TRBD1; j_call: TRBJ2-1; cdr3_nt: TGTGCCAGCAGCTTAACAGGGGGAGAGCCTCAGTTCTTC; cdr3_aa: CASSLTGGEPQFF
clone_size: -; v_call: TRBV6-2/TRBV6-3; d_call: -; j_call: TRBJ1-1; cdr3_nt: TGTGCCGTCACCCCCTTCTTGAACACTGAAGCTTTCTTT; cdr3_aa: CAVTPFLNTEAFF
clone_size: few; v_call: TRBV20-1; d_call: TRBD2; j_call: TRBJ2-4; cdr3_nt: TGCAGTGCTGGAATCGCGGCTAGCGGGGGGCTGGCCAAAAACATTCAGTACTTC; cdr3_aa: CSAGIAASGGLAKNIQYF
clone_size: -; v_call: TRBV5-1; d_call: TRBD1; j_call: TRBJ2-3; cdr3_nt: TGCGCCAGCAGCCCCCAGCCGACAGGGGCAGATACGCAGTATTTT; cdr3_aa: CASSPQPTGADTQYF
clone_size: few; v_call: TRBV19; d_call: -; j_call: TRBJ2-1; cdr3_nt: TGTGCCAGTAGTGGGATGGGGACGTTCAATGAGCAGTTCTTC; cdr3_aa: CASSGMGTFNEQFF
clone_size: few; v_call: TRBV5-6; d_call: TRBD2; j_call: TRBJ2-5; cdr3_nt: TGTGCCAGCAGCGCTCCCGGGACTAGCGAAGAGACCCAGTACTTC; cdr3_aa: CASSAPGTSEETQYF
clone_size: few; v_call: TRBV12-3/TRBV12-4; d_call: TRBD1; j_call: TRBJ1-5; cdr3_nt: TGTGCCAGCAGTCCCCATGACAGGGTCAGCAATCAGCCCCAGCATTTT; cdr3_aa: CASSPHDRVSNQPQHF
clone_size: many; v_call: TRBV7-2; d_call: -; j_call: TRBJ2-3; cdr3_nt: TGTGCCAGCAGCTTATCCGGGGACGACAGGCAGTATTTT; cdr3_aa: CASSLSGDDRQYF
clone_size: -; v_call: TRBV7-9; d_call: TRBD1; j_call: TRBJ2-4; cdr3_nt: TGTGCCAGCAGCTCGAGGACAGGGGGGAAACACATTCAGTACTTC; cdr3_aa: CASSSRTGGKHIQYF
clone_size: many; v_call: TRBV10-3; d_call: TRBD2; j_call: TRBJ2-2; cdr3_nt: TGTGCCATCAGGGCCGCTAGCGGGAGCAACACCGGGGAGCTGTTTTTT; cdr3_aa: CAIRAASGSNTGELFF